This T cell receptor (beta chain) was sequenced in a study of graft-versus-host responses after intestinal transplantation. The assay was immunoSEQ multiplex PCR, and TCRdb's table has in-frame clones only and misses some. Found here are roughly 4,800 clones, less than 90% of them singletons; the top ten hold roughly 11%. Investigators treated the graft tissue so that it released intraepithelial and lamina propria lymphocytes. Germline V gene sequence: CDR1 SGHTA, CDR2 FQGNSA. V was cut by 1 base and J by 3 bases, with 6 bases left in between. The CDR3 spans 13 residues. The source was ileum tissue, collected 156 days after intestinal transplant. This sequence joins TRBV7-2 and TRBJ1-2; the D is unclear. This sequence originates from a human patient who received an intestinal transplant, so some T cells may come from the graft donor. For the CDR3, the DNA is TGTGCCAGCAGCTTAGACCAGGACTATGGCTACACCTTC. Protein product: CASSLDQDYGYTF.